The source of this T cell receptor beta chain is a study of shared clonotypes between healthy human individuals. The CDR3 covers 16 residues. Germline lookup yields CDR1 SQVTM and CDR2 ANQGSEA. Germline trimming cut 1 base from V and 6 bases from J; bases unmatched to any gene: 8. Every subset's genomic DNA went evenly onto several immunoSEQ plates. The table came from immunoSEQ multiplex PCR; TCRdb's copy has only in-frame clones and leaves some out. The sample lists roughly 850,000 clones; around 96% were seen once. Only CD45RO-negative cells positively selected for CCR7 counted as naive CD8 cells, so terminally differentiated effector memory CD45RA+ cells were excluded. The healthy adult donors were HIV-negative and reported no recent acute infections or vaccinations.

Sequenced: naive CD8+ T cells sorted from blood. This clonotype was sampled from a young man in good health. The genes are TRBV29-1 and TRBJ2-3; TRBD2 matches at 12 bases. The DNA of the CDR3 is TGCAGCGTTGAAGGACAACTAGCGGGAGGCCCCGATACGCAGTATTTT. Amino acids: CSVEGQLAGGPDTQYF.